Listed below are T cell receptor beta chains from one sample, sequenced in a study of blood T cell repertoires in COVID-19. Sequencing was performed with immunoSEQ multiplex PCR; in TCRdb, only in-frame clones are kept and a portion is missing. The sample records 300,000 to 350,000 clones, about nine tenths being singletons. The source material was PBMCs or T cells enriched from blood (not recorded which). The receptors stem from a woman aged 30 to 39 who had been exposed to COVID-19. Both conserved end residues are part of each CDR3. The D gene is left open where the match is weak. The size field is filled for only some rows; it gives once, few, many or a size class.

TRBJ2-3 TRBV29-1 TRBD1 once CSVMTGATDTQYF TGCAGCGTGATGACAGGGGCCACAGATACGCAGTATTTT
TRBJ1-3 TRBV6-5 - - CASTGGPDSGNTIYF TGTGCCAGCACGGGGGGACCGGACTCTGGAAACACCATATATTTT
TRBJ2-3 TRBV3-1/TRBV3-2 TRBD2 - CASSQVLAGTDTQYF TGTGCCAGCAGCCAGGTACTAGCGGGCACAGATACGCAGTATTTT
TRBJ2-3 TRBV30 TRBD1 - CAWSAGGFTSTDTQYF TGTGCCTGGAGCGCAGGGGGATTTACCAGCACAGATACGCAGTATTTT
TRBJ2-7 TRBV19 TRBD2 - CASSKREGLGEQYF TGTGCCAGTAGTAAGCGGGAGGGCTTGGGAGAGCAGTACTTC
TRBJ1-5 TRBV2 - - CASSEKSRGNQPQHF TGTGCCAGCAGTGAAAAGAGCAGGGGCAATCAGCCCCAGCATTTT
TRBJ2-7 TRBV11-2 - many CASSLLGGRTTYEQYF TGTGCCAGCAGCTTATTGGGGGGGCGTACAACCTACGAGCAGTACTTC
TRBJ2-1 TRBV7-4 - - CASSRPTGTHPPLWEQFF TGTGCCAGCAGCCGCCCGACAGGGACTCACCCCCCACTATGGGAGCAGTTCTTC
TRBJ2-7 TRBV7-2 TRBD2 - CASSLRGGRDYEQYF TGTGCCAGCAGCCTTAGGGGTGGGAGGGACTACGAGCAGTACTTC
TRBJ1-3 TRBV2 TRBD1 few CAGRDLQGASGNTIYF TGTGCCGGACGTGACTTACAGGGGGCCTCTGGAAACACCATATATTTT
TRBJ2-5 TRBV24-1 TRBD1 - CATRGTDNQETQYF TGTGCCACCAGGGGGACAGATAACCAAGAGACCCAGTACTTC
TRBJ2-5 TRBV3-1/TRBV3-2 - - CASSREGIQETQYF TGTGCCAGCAGCCGAGAGGGCATACAAGAGACCCAGTACTTC
TRBJ2-3 TRBV4-2 TRBD1 - CASSQYEPGTGDGDTQYF TGTGCCAGCAGCCAATACGAACCCGGGACAGGGGATGGGGATACGCAGTATTTT
TRBJ2-7 TRBV11-3 TRBD1 - CASSSGQGESYEQYF TGTGCCAGCAGCTCCGGACAGGGGGAGTCCTACGAGCAGTACTTC
TRBJ1-2 TRBV28 - - CASGERGGYYGYTF TGTGCCAGCGGTGAGAGGGGAGGCTACTATGGCTACACCTTC
TRBJ2-1 TRBV18 - - CASSPAAEGKGNEQFF TGTGCCAGCTCACCGGCGGCGGAGGGGAAAGGAAATGAGCAGTTCTTC
TRBJ2-1 TRBV5-8 - - CASSFSSYNVRSSYNEQFF TGTGCCAGCAGCTTTTCCTCTTATAACGTCAGAAGCTCCTACAATGAGCAGTTCTTC
TRBJ2-7 TRBV14 TRBD2 - CASSPRTSGIIPEQYF TGTGCCAGCAGCCCAAGGACTAGCGGGATCATCCCCGAGCAGTACTTC
TRBJ2-2 TRBV4-2 TRBD1 - CASSLIGQGRVTGELFF TGTGCCAGCAGCCTTATCGGACAGGGAAGAGTCACCGGGGAGCTGTTTTTT
TRBJ1-2 TRBV14 - - CASSQDSPNYGYTF TGTGCCAGCAGCCAAGATAGCCCAAACTATGGCTACACCTTC
TRBJ1-1 TRBV2 - - CASAGAEAFF TGTGCCAGCGCGGGCGCTGAAGCTTTCTTT
TRBJ1-2 TRBV28 - - CASTPVLGFYGYTF TGTGCCAGCACCCCGGTGCTCGGGTTCTATGGCTACACCTTC
TRBJ2-7 TRBV18 - - CASSPYTSSEQYF TGTGCCAGCTCACCCTATACTAGTAGTGAGCAGTACTTC
TRBJ1-1 TRBV28 - - CASSRRTEAFF TGTGCCAGCAGCCGGAGGACTGAAGCTTTCTTT
TRBJ2-7 TRBV5-1 TRBD1 - CASSLGRDRASYEQYF TGCGCCAGCAGCTTGGGTCGGGACAGGGCTTCCTACGAGCAGTACTTC
TRBJ2-3 TRBV7-3 - - CASSLSFRADTQYF TGTGCCAGCAGCTTAAGCTTCAGGGCTGATACGCAGTATTTT
TRBJ1-1 TRBV30 - - CAWSVRAEAFF TGTGCCTGGAGTGTACGAGCTGAAGCTTTCTTT
TRBJ2-3 TRBV3-1/TRBV3-2 - few CASSPMGGTDTQYF TGTGCCAGCAGCCCTATGGGCGGCACAGATACGCAGTATTTT
TRBJ2-1 TRBV28 TRBD1 - CASIGARGRERNEQFF TGTGCCAGCATTGGGGCCAGGGGGCGCGAACGGAATGAGCAGTTCTTC
TRBJ2-3 TRBV4-1 TRBD2 - CASSQELAGADTQYF TGCGCCAGCAGCCAAGAACTAGCGGGAGCAGATACGCAGTATTTT
TRBJ2-7 TRBV5-5 TRBD2 once CASSLVTSGSVYEQYF TGTGCCAGCAGCTTGGTCACTAGCGGGAGTGTTTACGAGCAGTACTTC
TRBJ2-1 TRBV7-3 - - CASSLSGGDLYNEQFF TGTGCCAGCAGCTTATCCGGCGGGGACCTATACAATGAGCAGTTCTTC
TRBJ2-1 TRBV5-1 TRBD1 - CASSMGQYNEQFF TGCGCCAGCAGCATGGGACAGTACAATGAGCAGTTCTTC
TRBJ1-1 TRBV29-1 - few CSVEVRHTEAFF TGCAGCGTTGAAGTACGACACACGGAAGCTTTCTTT
TRBJ2-7 TRBV28 TRBD1 - CASKTGTGGDYEQYF TGTGCCAGTAAAACCGGGACAGGGGGCGACTACGAGCAGTACTTC
TRBJ1-1 TRBV18 TRBD1 - CASSLGQGGSKVKF TGTGCCAGCTCACTTGGACAGGGAGGTTCTAAAGTCAAGTTT
TRBJ1-1 TRBV19 - - CASSVRDKNTEAFF TGTGCCAGTAGCGTCAGGGATAAGAACACTGAAGCTTTCTTT
TRBJ2-5 TRBV21-1 - - CASSKALQRENYQETQYF TGTGCCAGCAGCAAAGCGCTCCAGCGGGAGAACTACCAAGAGACCCAGTACTTC
TRBJ1-5 TRBV3-1/TRBV3-2 TRBD1 - CASSQNRQGDQPQHF TGTGCCAGCAGCCAAAACCGACAGGGGGATCAGCCCCAGCATTTT
TRBJ1-2 TRBV13 - - CGGGAWRRDGYTF TGTGGAGGGGGGGCTTGGAGGCGGGACGGCTACACCTTC
TRBJ2-7 TRBV5-1 TRBD2 - CASSPLTSGTTYEQYF TGCGCCAGCAGCCCACTTACTAGCGGGACTACGTACGAGCAGTACTTC
TRBJ2-5 TRBV28 - - CASSSGQSLQETQYF TGTGCCAGCAGTTCCGGACAGAGCCTCCAAGAGACCCAGTACTTC
TRBJ1-2 TRBV29-1 - - CSVAFRGYGYTF TGCAGCGTTGCCTTTAGGGGCTATGGCTACACCTTC
TRBJ1-1 TRBV10-3 - - CAISPDIKEAFF TGTGCCATCAGTCCGGACATAAAGGAAGCTTTCTTT
TRBJ2-5 TRBV5-4 - - CASSSEGPMETQYF TGTGCCAGCAGCTCGGAGGGGCCGATGGAGACCCAGTACTTC
TRBJ2-1 TRBV2 TRBD2 - CASRDSSGIGLNEQFF TGTGCCAGCAGAGACAGTAGCGGGATTGGTTTAAATGAGCAGTTCTTC
TRBJ1-4 TRBV27 - - CASSSSGMASEKLFF -
TRBJ2-7 TRBV10-2 TRBD2 few CASSPLATYEQYF TGCGCCAGCAGCCCACTAGCGACCTACGAGCAGTACTTC
TRBJ2-3 TRBV10-3 - - CAISEERKRSTSTDTQYF TGTGCCATCAGTGAAGAGCGGAAGCGGAGCACTAGCACAGATACGCAGTATTTT
TRBJ2-7 TRBV29-1 - - CSVAPGEYREQYF TGCAGCGTAGCCCCGGGAGAGTATCGCGAGCAGTACTTC
TRBJ2-1 TRBV27 TRBD2 few CASSLVGTRNYNEQFF TGTGCCAGCAGTCTCGTTGGGACTAGAAACTACAATGAGCAGTTCTTC
TRBJ1-5 TRBV12-3/TRBV12-4 - - CASSKTTSQPQHF TGTGCCAGCAGTAAAACAACCTCTCAGCCCCAGCATTTT
TRBJ1-2 TRBV3-1/TRBV3-2 - - CASSQESRGRGSTHGYTF TGTGCCAGCAGCCAAGAATCTAGGGGCAGGGGCAGCACGCATGGCTACACCTTC
TRBJ2-3 TRBV4-2 TRBD2 once CASSQVAGAQSSTDTQYF TGTGCCAGCAGCCAAGTGGCGGGAGCACAATCTAGCACAGATACGCAGTATTTT
TRBJ1-2 TRBV6-5 TRBD1 - CASSPQQGDYGYTF TGTGCCAGCAGTCCTCAACAGGGGGATTATGGCTACACCTTC
TRBJ2-1 TRBV19 TRBD2 - CASRIGTSVNNEQFF TGTGCCAGTAGGATAGGGACTAGCGTCAACAATGAGCAGTTCTTC
TRBJ2-3 TRBV5-1 TRBD1 - CASSPGTGFVGTQYF TGCGCCAGCAGCCCAGGGACAGGGTTTGTGGGTACGCAGTATTTT
TRBJ2-2 TRBV28 - - CASSLLSGELFF TGTGCCAGCAGTTTACTATCTGGGGAGCTGTTTTTT
TRBJ2-6 TRBV5-1 - - CASSFGNTGANVLTF TGCGCCAGCAGCTTCGGGAATACTGGGGCCAACGTCCTGACTTTC